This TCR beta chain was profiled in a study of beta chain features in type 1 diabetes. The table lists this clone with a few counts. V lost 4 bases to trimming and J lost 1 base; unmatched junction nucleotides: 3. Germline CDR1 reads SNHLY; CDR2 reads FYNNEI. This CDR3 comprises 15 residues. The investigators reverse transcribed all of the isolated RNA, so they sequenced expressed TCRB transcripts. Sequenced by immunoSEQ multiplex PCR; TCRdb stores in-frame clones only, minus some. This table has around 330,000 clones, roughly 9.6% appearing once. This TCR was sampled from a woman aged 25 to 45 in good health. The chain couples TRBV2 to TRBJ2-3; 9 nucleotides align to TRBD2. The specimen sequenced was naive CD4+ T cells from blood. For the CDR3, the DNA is TGTGCCAGCAGTGGAGCGGGAGGAGGCACAGATACGCAGTATTTT. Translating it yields CASSGAGGGTDTQYF.